The 5 T cell receptor beta chains below were found in one sample sequenced in a study of human T cells and chemical hapten exposure. MiXCR, applied by TCRdb to the RACE reads, yields one record per CDR3 protein. Seen here are some 96,000 distinct CDR3 sequences, 9% to 9.5% observed once, and the top ten hold approximately 2%. Time point denoted: patch test 2, 6 weeks after DPC sensitization. Treatment noted: therapeutic diphenylcyclopropenone sensitization with weekly scalp DPC. This material consisted of whole blood, taken in connection with sensitization to the hapten diphenylcyclopropenone (DPC). The receptor source for this set is a woman in her thirties or forties with alopecia areata. Some clones in this sample may be carry-over from other donors' samples.

This clonotype appeared many times. This chain joins TRBV12-3 or TRBV12-4 and TRBJ1-5, with TRBD1 matching 9 bases. The ends lost 4 bases at V and 2 bases at J; junction bases unmatched: 3. This CDR3 is 15 amino acids long. Here the CDR3 DNA reads TGTGCCAGCAGTTCCCGGACAGGGGGCAATCAGCCCCAGCATTTT. Protein product: CASSSRTGGNQPQHF.

The chain has TRBV27 and TRBJ1-6; maybe TRBD1 (5 bases). Germline loops: CDR1 MNHEY, CDR2 SMNVEV (reference sequence). Between the trimmed V and J ends, which lost 2 bases and 7 bases, there was a span of 12 bases. The CDR3 loop spans 15 amino acids. The CDR3 sequence is CASSLRGIANSPLHF. The CDR3 DNA is TGTGCCAGCAGTTTAAGGGGAATTGCAAATTCACCCCTCCACTTT.

V is TRBV7-9 and J is TRBJ2-2; 11 bases agree with TRBD2. CDR3 length: 17 residues. Germline V CDR1 and CDR2: SEHNR, FQNEAQ (reference sequence). V was clipped by 8 bases and J by 4 bases; unmatched bases: 12. Written as DNA, the CDR3 is TGTGCCAGCCGCTCCCCACTAGCGGGAGTGGGCACCGGGGAGCTGTTTTTT. Its translation is CASRSPLAGVGTGELFF. The full variable domain, in which reference TRBV7-9 and TRBJ2-2 provide the parts outside the CDR3, is DTGVSQNPRHKITKRGQNVTFRCDPISEHNRLYWYRQTLGQGPEFLTYFQNEAQLEKSRLLSDRFSAERPKGSFSTLEIQRTEQGDSAMYLCASRSPLAGVGTGELFFGEGSRLTVL.

Many counts were recorded for this clonotype. V and J are TRBV27 and TRBJ2-7; a weak D match, TRBD1 (6 bases). Germline CDR1 MNHEY, CDR2 SMNVEV (reference sequence). V lost 4 bases and J lost 2, with 15 bases in between. The CDR3 is made up of 15 amino acids. The DNA for the CDR3 is TGTGCCAGCAGTTCTGGGACAAGTCTTGCCTACGAGCAGTACTTC. Translating it yields CASSSGTSLAYEQYF.

The genes are TRBV13 and TRBJ2-2; possible D gene TRBD1, 5 bases. The germline gives CDR1 PRHDT, CDR2 FYEKMQ (reference sequence). This CDR3 is 15 amino acids long. V was shortened by 3 bases and J by 4 bases, with 12 bases between the two germline ends. DNA for the CDR3: TGTGCCAGCAGCTTGGGCCAGGGCACCACCGGGGAGCTGTTTTTT. Its protein product is CASSLGQGTTGELFF.